The 31 T cell receptor beta chains below come from one sample, sequenced in a study of blood T cells in healthy people across ages. A second about 7 to 12 cycle PCR used barcoded and J-beta primers. Each CDR3 protein gets one entry after TCRdb re-called the 5' RACE reads with MiXCR. The repertoire has hundreds of thousands of distinct CDR3 sequences, 40% to 60% of them found once; the top ten carry 13%. What was sequenced was blood. The receptors stem from a man aged 25-45 years in good health.

The chain couples TRBV7-2 to TRBJ1-6, with TRBD1 matching 7 bases. CDR3 length: 13 amino acids. V gave up 5 bases and J gave up 10 bases; unmatched junction bases: 5. The V gene's germline CDR1 is SGHTA and CDR2 FQGNSA. Written as DNA, the CDR3 is TGTGCCAGCAGCCGGCAGGGGGACTCACCCCTCCACTTT. Protein: CASSRQGDSPLHF. Filled out from reference TRBV7-2 and TRBJ1-6, the complete variable domain reads GAGVSQSPSNKVTEKGKDVELRCDPISGHTALYWYRQSLGQGLEFLIYFQGNSAPDKSGLPSDRFSAERTGGSVSTLTIQRTQQEDSAVYLCASSRQGDSPLHFGNGTRLTVT.

This clonotype was picked up a small number of times. The chain joins TRBV27 to TRBJ1-2; possibly TRBD1 for D (6 bases). Trimming took off 6 bases at V and 7 bases at J, with 15 bases between the two ends. The germline V gene has CDR1 MNHEY and CDR2 SMNVEV (reference sequence). The CDR3 is 13 residues long. CDR3: CASSFAQGGGYTF. The CDR3 bases are TGTGCCAGCAGCTTCGCACAGGGAGGTGGCTACACCTTC.

This clonotype was recorded a few times. The junction departs from the called germline gene at one end, perhaps through a read error. The rearrangement links TRBV11-1 to TRBJ2-5, with 9 bases matching TRBD2. From germline, CDR1 is SGHAT and CDR2 FQDESV (reference sequence). The CDR3 has 15 amino acids. This CDR3 reads CASSSTSGVQETQYF. The CDR3 DNA follows: TGTGCTAGCAGCTCGACTAGCGGCGTCCAAGAGACCCAGTACTTC.

The V gene is TRBV7-2, the J gene TRBJ2-1; maybe TRBD2 (6 bases). This CDR3 is 14 amino acids long. V lost 5 bases and J 2 bases, leaving 10 bases between the germline ends. Germline lookup yields CDR1 SGHTA and CDR2 FQGNSA. The CDR3 reads CASSRSGPYNEQFF. The CDR3 DNA sequence: TGTGCCAGCAGCCGTAGCGGTCCCTACAATGAGCAGTTCTTC.

J is TRBJ1-1 and V is TRBV29-1; D remains ambiguous. CDR1 is SQVTM, CDR2 ANQGSEA, per germline. V lost 4 bases to trimming and J lost 2 bases, with 14 bases between them. The CDR3 runs to 14 residues. The CDR3 loop reads CSVVDAGTNTEAFF. CDR3 bases: TGCAGCGTTGTGGATGCAGGAACCAACACTGAAGCTTTCTTT.

This chain links TRBV28 with TRBJ1-1, with 7 bases that match TRBD1. CDR1 and CDR2 (germline): MDHEN, SYDVKM. The CDR3 runs 15 residues. The trim removed 5 bases at V and 6 bases at J, leaving 12 bases unmatched. The CDR3 bases are TGTGCCAGCAGTCTACAGGGGCTGGGGCCACCTGAAGCTTTCTTT. This translates into CASSLQGLGPPEAFF.

The chain is built from TRBV21-1 and TRBJ1-1; the table calls TRBD1, which could not be checked here. TRBV21-1 constitutes a pseudogene. The CDR3 length is 15 residues. CDR3 nucleotide sequence: TGTGCCAGCACCCTCCATACCAGGGGGAAGGTTGAAGCTTTCTTT. Translation gives CASTLHTRGKVEAFF.

The rearrangement links TRBV20-1 to TRBJ2-5; 9 bases align to TRBD2. The CDR3 runs 14 residues. J was trimmed by 0 bases and V by 7 bases; bases with no gene match: 6. The germline gives CDR1 DFQATT, CDR2 SNEGSKA (reference sequence). The CDR3 reads CSGRSGGYQETQYF. CDR3 DNA: TGCAGTGGACGGAGCGGGGGGTACCAAGAGACCCAGTACTTC.

The chain uses TRBV20-1 and TRBJ1-5; D call uncertain. The CDR3 sequence is 13 residues long. Trimming left V 1 base short and J 7 bases short, with 11 bases between. Germline CDR1 reads DFQATT; CDR2 reads SNEGSKA (reference sequence). The CDR3 is CSARVGPGQPQHF. The CDR3 DNA sequence: TGCAGTGCTAGAGTAGGTCCGGGCCAGCCCCAGCATTTT.

This clonotype was counted between two and nine times. The chain uses TRBV7-9 and TRBJ2-7; TRBD1 is a possible D gene (6 bases). This CDR3 comprises 14 residues. Germline V gives CDR1 SEHNR, CDR2 FQNEAQ (reference sequence). V lost 5 bases and J lost 3, with 14 bases in between. The CDR3 sequence is CASSPADRNYEQYF. CDR3 coding DNA: TGTGCCAGCAGCCCAGCAGACAGGAACTACGAGCAGTACTTC.

A note on this clonotype: A much bigger clone sits one base away, suggesting this may be a read error. The V call is TRBV2, the J call TRBJ2-5, with a tentative D call TRBD1 (6 bases). This CDR3 has 10 residues. The V gene lost 8 bases and the J gene lost 13 bases, with 14 bases spanning the gap. Germline V gene lookup returns CDR1 SNHLY and CDR2 FYNNEI. The CDR3 sequence: CASGGQTPYF. The CDR3 coding sequence is TGTGCCAGCGGAGGACAGACACCGTACTTC.

V usage is TRBV6-2 or TRBV6-3 and J usage is TRBJ1-2; a weak D match, TRBD1 (5 bases). Germline-derived CDR1 and CDR2 are MNHEY and SVGEGT. The CDR3 extends over 12 amino acids. Trimming removed 10 bases at V and 6 bases at J, with 15 bases between. The CDR3 DNA sequence: TGTGCCACGGGACGTGGTGGCCATGGCTACACCTTC. The encoded protein is CATGRGGHGYTF.

A note on this clonotype: This may be a read error: a much more frequent sequence differs by one nucleotide. The chain couples TRBV20-1 to TRBJ2-1; 9 bases align to TRBD2. This CDR3 has 17 amino acids. Germline CDR1 DFQATT, CDR2 SNEGSKA (reference sequence). This CDR3 reads CSAQMGPSGGLYSEQFF. The CDR3 nucleotides read TGCAGTGCCCAGATGGGGCCCAGCGGGGGGCTTTACAGTGAGCAGTTCTTC.

The chain carries TRBV4-2 and TRBJ2-7, with 8 nucleotides matching TRBD2. The CDR3 consists of 14 residues. Losses at the gene ends were 4 bases for V and 7 bases for J; bases not matched to a gene: 9. CDR1 LGHNA and CDR2 YNFKEQ come from the germline V gene. The CDR3 nucleotides are TGTGCCAGCAGCCGAACTCCGGGAGGGGAAGAGCAGTACTTC. It yields the protein CASSRTPGGEEQYF.

This clonotype was detected a few times. The chain has TRBV14 and TRBJ2-3; the match to TRBD1 covers 7 bases. The germline gives CDR1 SGHDN, CDR2 FVKESK. J was trimmed by 4 bases and V by 6 bases; bases with no gene match: 4. The CDR3 is made up of 13 amino acids. As DNA, the CDR3 is TGTGCCAGCAGGAGACAGGGTTCAGATACGCAGTATTTT. Its translation is CASRRQGSDTQYF.

This clonotype was recorded a few times. The chain recombines TRBV28 with TRBJ2-7; no clear D gene. Germline V gene lookup returns CDR1 MDHEN and CDR2 SYDVKM. CDR3 size: 11 residues. CDR3 sequence (DNA): TGTGCTGTAACAACGGGCTACGAGCAGTACTTC. This gives the protein CAVTTGYEQYF.

The V and J genes are TRBV7-8 and TRBJ1-2; D is undetermined. Trimming took off 0 bases at V and 5 bases at J, with 13 bases between the two ends. The CDR3 runs to 15 residues. The V gene's germline CDR1 is SGHVS and CDR2 FQNEAQ. CDR3: CASSLALGQPYGYTF. CDR3 coding DNA: TGTGCCAGCAGCTTAGCTTTAGGGCAGCCGTATGGCTACACCTTC.

The rearrangement links TRBV30 to TRBJ2-5; 7 bases fit TRBD2. The CDR3 has 14 residues. The V gene's germline CDR1 is GTSNPN and CDR2 SVGIG (reference sequence). V dropped 0 bases and J dropped 5; count of bases not matched to a gene: 6. The DNA for the CDR3 is TGTGCCTGGAGTGTCTCGGGGGGTTTGGAGACCCAGTACTTC. Protein sequence: CAWSVSGGLETQYF.

A single count supports this clonotype. The CDR3 DNA follows: TGTGCCAGCAGTTCGAACCTAGCGGGATTTACCTACAATGAGCAGTTCTTC. Encoded protein: CASSSNLAGFTYNEQFF. The chain uses TRBV27 and TRBJ2-1, with 9 bases fitting TRBD2. The V segment lost 4 bases and the J segment 2 bases; nucleotides outside the gene matches: 9. Germline assignment: CDR1 MNHEY and CDR2 SMNVEV (reference sequence). This CDR3 has 17 amino acids.

In the case of this clonotype: A junction boundary mismatches the germline segment, possibly from a read error. The J gene is TRBJ1-4, the V gene TRBV4-3, with 9 positions matching TRBD1. Germline lookup yields CDR1 LGHNA and CDR2 YSLEER. CDR3 size: 15 residues. Written as DNA, the CDR3 is TGCACCAGCAGCCAAGATGGGACAGGGCGTGAAAAACTGTTTTTT. Its protein is CTSSQDGTGREKLFF.

The table lists this clonotype with many counts. This CDR3 reads CASSLAGSPSGQYF. The CDR3 DNA reads as TGTGCCAGCAGCTTAGCGGGGTCTCCCTCCGGGCAGTACTTC. The chain recombines TRBV11-2 with TRBJ2-7; tentatively, D is TRBD2 (5 bases). Germline V gene sequence: CDR1 SGHAT, CDR2 FQNNGV. The CDR3 has 14 residues. Trimming stripped 1 base from V and 9 bases from J, with 16 bases between. Full variable domain (rest looked up from reference TRBV11-2 and TRBJ2-7): EAGVAQSPRYKIIEKRQSVAFWCNPISGHATLYWYQQILGQGPKLLIQFQNNGVVDDSQLPKDRFSAERLKGVDSTLKIQPAKLEDSAVYLCASSLAGSPSGQYFGPGTRLTVT.

V usage is TRBV4-3 and J usage is TRBJ2-3, with 10 nucleotides matching TRBD2. Germline lookup yields CDR1 LGHNA and CDR2 YSLEER. The CDR3 consists of 17 residues. Trimming removed 0 bases from V and 3 bases from J; junction bases left unmatched: 6. The CDR3 reads CASSQDPSGGGTDTQYF. The CDR3 DNA is TGCGCCAGCAGCCAAGATCCCAGCGGGGGGGGAACAGATACGCAGTATTTT.

The sample holds a few counts of this clonotype. The chain recombines TRBV28 with TRBJ2-2; 9 nucleotides match TRBD1. CDR3 size: 16 residues. Trimming removed 4 bases from V and 10 bases from J; junction bases left unmatched: 13. The germline V gene encodes CDR1 MDHEN and CDR2 SYDVKM. DNA of the CDR3: TGTGCCAGCAGTTGGGCCCCTGGACAGGGGTCGGCGGAGCTGTTTTTT. This encodes CASSWAPGQGSAELFF.

To note about this clonotype: A much larger clone is a single base away; this may be a read error. The chain carries TRBV29-1 and TRBJ1-2, with D perhaps matching TRBD1 (6 bases). The CDR3 is 13 amino acids. Deletions cut 7 bases from V and 4 bases from J, with 16 bases between. Germline V gene lookup returns CDR1 SQVTM and CDR2 ANQGSEA. CDR3 amino acids: CSGGGGEGYGYTF. The CDR3 nucleotides are TGCAGCGGTGGCGGGGGCGAGGGCTATGGCTACACCTTC.

This chain uses TRBV2 with TRBJ2-3, with D possibly being TRBD2 (6 bases). Trimming pared 4 bases from V and 3 bases from J, leaving 23 bases between. The CDR3 totals 18 residues. In germline, CDR1 is SNHLY, CDR2 FYNNEI. The CDR3 protein is CASSALMTRRGSTDTQYF. CDR3 in DNA: TGTGCCAGCAGTGCCCTGATGACTAGGAGGGGTAGTACAGATACGCAGTATTTT.

This clonotype occurred once. V usage is TRBV5-6 and J usage is TRBJ1-1; TRBD1 might be the D (6 bases). Germline V gives CDR1 SGHDT, CDR2 YYEEEE. Trimming took off 0 bases at V and 0 bases at J, with 12 bases between the two ends. This CDR3 has 16 amino acids. The CDR3 bases are TGTGCCAGCAGCTTGGGAAGGGACAACATGAACACTGAAGCTTTCTTT. It is translated as CASSLGRDNMNTEAFF. The complete variable domain, with remaining parts taken from reference TRBV5-6 and TRBJ1-1, reads DAGVTQSPTHLIKTRGQQVTLRCSPKSGHDTVSWYQQALGQGPQFIFQYYEEEERQRGNFPDRFSGHQFPNYSSELNVNALLLGDSALYLCASSLGRDNMNTEAFFGQGTRLTVV.

This clonotype was found a few times. This chain connects TRBV25-1 to TRBJ2-4; no clear D gene. With 6 bases removed from V and 13 bases from J, the gap between germline ends came to 13 bases. Germline V gene sequence: CDR1 MGHDK, CDR2 SYGVNS. The CDR3 runs 11 residues. CDR3 coding DNA: TGTGCCAGCAGGGTAGGCCACGGGCAGTACTTC. Protein sequence: CASRVGHGQYF.

The genes are TRBV3-1 and TRBJ2-7; 10 bases agree with TRBD2. The V and J ends lost 0 bases and 10 bases, in that order; junction bases with no gene match: 9. Germline lookup yields CDR1 LGHDT and CDR2 YNNKEL (reference sequence). The CDR3 sequence is 15 residues long. The CDR3 region is CASSQDRAGGRAQYF. The CDR3 DNA reads TGTGCCAGCAGCCAAGATAGAGCGGGGGGGCGGGCCCAGTACTTC.

The chain employs TRBV9 and TRBJ2-1; tentatively, D is TRBD2 (6 bases). Germline CDR1 and CDR2: SGDLS and YYNGEE. V was clipped by 3 bases and J by 7 bases, with 8 bases between them. This CDR3 contains 12 residues. CDR3: CASSAAGNEQFF. The DNA for the CDR3 is TGTGCCAGCAGCGCCGCGGGGAATGAGCAGTTCTTC. Supplemented by reference TRBV9 and TRBJ2-1, the full variable domain reads DSGVTQTPKHLITATGQRVTLRCSPRSGDLSVYWYQQSLDQGLQFLIQYYNGEERAKGNILERFSAQQFPDLHSELNLSSLELGDSALYFCASSAAGNEQFFGPGTRLTVL.

The chain recombines TRBV10-3 with TRBJ1-5, with TRBD1 identical over 7 bases. Germline CDR1 and CDR2: ENHRY and SYGVKD. The V gene end was trimmed by 0 bases and the J gene end by 3 bases; junction bases not matched to a gene: 2. This CDR3 has 15 amino acids. CDR3 DNA sequence: TGTGCCATCAGTGAGTCGACAGGGAACAATCAGCCCCAGCATTTT. It encodes CAISESTGNNQPQHF.

This clonotype occurred once. One end of the junction varies from germline; a read error may be responsible. The V call is TRBV3-1, the J call TRBJ1-1; 8 positions match TRBD1. Germline CDR1 is LGHDT and CDR2 is YNNKEL (reference sequence). The CDR3 has 15 residues. In nucleotides, the CDR3 is TGTGTCAGCAGCCAACCGAGACAGGGGAGCACTGAAGCTTTCTTT. Translated: CVSSQPRQGSTEAFF.